A single TCR beta chain is shown here with its context. The antigen is unknown. The sample originates from a study of CD4 T cells in relation to SARS-CoV-2 and coronaviruses. Study in general: Shared crossreactive spike epitopes were mapped to their HLA restriction.

Before the COVID-19 pandemic, during about 2010-2018, CD4+ T cells were taken from unexposed donors. The cells were cultured for 9 to 11 days before CD4+ T cells were isolated. Each well had 2 million to 2.5 million PBMCs in approximately 5% human AB serum with IL-2. Germline CDR1 GTSNPN, CDR2 SVGIG (reference sequence). The CDR3 extends over 14 amino acids. Trimming pared 0 bases from V and 1 base from J, leaving 10 bases between. The protocol was immunoSEQ multiplex PCR, while the TCRdb copy is restricted to in-frame clones and leaves out a portion. The data show around 12,000 clones, roughly 82% seen once.

The rearrangement links TRBV30 to TRBJ2-7, with D uncertain. This TCR came from a human donor in good health. Sequenced input: CD4+ T cells from PBMCs, cultured in vitro. The CDR3 sequence: CAWSVVAQSYEQYF. CDR3 DNA sequence: TGTGCCTGGAGTGTAGTAGCCCAATCCTACGAGCAGTACTTC.